The rows below give T cell receptor beta chains drawn from one sample of a study of Ad26.COV2.S vaccination and SARS-CoV-2 variants. Assay used: immunoSEQ multiplex PCR; TCRdb lists only in-frame clones, some missing. The table lists roughly 380,000 clones, more than 75% of them singletons. The sample here was peripheral blood, taken in a trial of Ad26.COV2.S vaccine versus placebo. The receptors were sampled from a person aged 18-65 years who received the Ad26.COV2.S COVID-19 vaccine or a placebo. Each CDR3 is given with its conserved first and last residue. The D gene is left open where the match is weak. Clone size is stated in some rows and not others, as once, few, many or a class when expanded.

J gene,D gene,V gene,clone size,CDR3 DNA,CDR3 protein
TRBJ2-3,.,TRBV4-3,.,TGCGCCAGCAGCCAAGATCAAATCCCTAGCACAGATACGCAGTATTTT,CASSQDQIPSTDTQYF
TRBJ2-1,.,TRBV11-2,.,TGTGCCAGCAGCTTAGGGGCGGGGGCCGAGTACAATGAGCAGTTCTTC,CASSLGAGAEYNEQFF
TRBJ1-2,.,TRBV19,.,TGTGCCAGTCTACAGGGCTATGGCTACACCTTC,CASLQGYGYTF
TRBJ2-7,.,TRBV7-9,.,TGTGCCAGCAGCTTAGCGACAGCGGGCGAGCAGTACTTC,CASSLATAGEQYF
TRBJ1-1,.,TRBV27,once,TGTGCCAGCAGTCTCAGAGGGACGGCTGAAGCTTTCTTT,CASSLRGTAEAFF
TRBJ1-2,TRBD1,TRBV30,.,TGTGCCTGGAGTGTTGGACAGGGGGATGGCTACACCTTC,CAWSVGQGDGYTF
TRBJ1-2,.,TRBV3-1/TRBV3-2,.,TGTGCCAGCAGCCAAACCTGGATGAGGGGCCCAGATGGCTACACCTTC,CASSQTWMRGPDGYTF
TRBJ1-1,.,TRBV6-5,.,TGTGCCAGCAGTACCCCGTGGGAGAACACTGAAGCTTTCTTT,CASSTPWENTEAFF
TRBJ2-1,TRBD2,TRBV14,.,TGTGCCAGCAGCCAAGATCTCGGACTAGCGGGGCGGAATGAGCAGTTCTTC,CASSQDLGLAGRNEQFF
TRBJ2-1,TRBD2,TRBV6-5,once,TGTGCCAGCAGTCGCAGCGGGGATGAGCAGTTCTTC,CASSRSGDEQFF
TRBJ2-4,.,TRBV9,.,TGTGCCAGCAGCGTAGCGGGGCAGTCCGAAAACATTCAGTACTTC,CASSVAGQSENIQYF
TRBJ1-6,.,TRBV5-6,.,TGTGCCAGCAGCTTGGCCAGGTATAATTCACCCCTCCACTTT,CASSLARYNSPLHF
TRBJ2-5,.,TRBV5-1,.,TGCGCCAGCAGCCTGGCAGGGGGGTATCGGGAGACCCAGTACTTC,CASSLAGGYRETQYF